Following are 9 T cell receptor beta chains from one sample sequenced in a study of blood T cell repertoires in COVID-19. Generated by immunoSEQ multiplex PCR, the TCRdb table keeps only in-frame clones and is missing some. This sample has 250,000 to 400,000 clones, with 88% found just once. Sequencing input: peripheral blood. The receptors originated from a woman in her thirties with COVID-19, enrolled during active disease.

The chain combines TRBV25-1 with TRBJ1-1; D unresolved. Trimming removed 3 bases at V and 3 bases at J, with 11 bases between. The germline CDR1 and CDR2 sequences are MGHDK and SYGVNS. This CDR3 comprises 14 residues. The CDR3 spells CASSESGWDTEAFF. In DNA, the CDR3 is TGTGCCAGCAGTGAGTCAGGCTGGGACACTGAAGCTTTCTTT.

This rearrangement joins TRBV19 to TRBJ1-2, with D uncertain. The CDR3 contains 12 residues. V lost 7 bases to trimming and J lost 1 base, with 7 bases between them. The germline V gene encodes CDR1 LNHDA and CDR2 SQIVND (reference sequence). The chain's CDR3 is CASKAGNYGYTF. The CDR3 region has the DNA TGTGCCAGTAAAGCCGGTAACTATGGCTACACCTTC. Full variable domain (missing parts from reference TRBV19 and TRBJ1-2): DGGITQSPKYLFRKEGQNVTLSCEQNLNHDAMYWYRQDPGQGLRLIYYSQIVNDFQKGDIAEGYSVSREKKESFPLTVTSAQKNPTAFYLCASKAGNYGYTFGSGTRLTVV.

This clone was counted a single time. The rearrangement links TRBV15 to TRBJ2-1, with TRBD1 matching 8 bases. Germline values: CDR1 LNHNV, CDR2 YYDKDF (reference sequence). J lost 5 bases, V lost 3 bases, and 6 bases had no gene match. This CDR3 contains 15 residues. The CDR3 spells CATSRLDRVHNEQFF. In nucleotides, the CDR3 is TGTGCCACCAGCAGGTTGGACAGGGTACACAATGAGCAGTTCTTC.

V gene TRBV4-1 combines with J gene TRBJ1-6; 10 positions agree with TRBD1. This CDR3 has 13 amino acids. The germline V gene has CDR1 MGHRA and CDR2 YSYEKL. After removal of 4 bases from V and 10 bases from J, the junction contained 1 base not matched to a gene. The CDR3 region is CASSRGQGSPLHF. CDR3 sequence (DNA): TGCGCCAGCAGCCGGGGACAGGGGTCACCCCTCCACTTT.

CDR3 sequence reads: CASSYWGRTNQPQHF. The DNA of the CDR3 is TGTGCCAGCAGTTACTGGGGCAGAACAAATCAGCCCCAGCATTTT. The chain is built from TRBV6-2 or TRBV6-3 and TRBJ1-5, with TRBD1 as a possible D gene (5 bases). Germline V gene data show CDR1 as MNHEY and CDR2 as SVGEGT. V shed 1 base and J shed 4 bases, with 11 bases lying between them. The CDR3 consists of 15 residues.

The CDR3 nucleotides read TGTGCCAGCAGCCTCGGGAGTACCGGGGAGCTGTTTTTT. This gives the protein CASSLGSTGELFF. This chain joins TRBV13 and TRBJ2-2, with TRBD2 as a possible D gene (6 bases). Deletions cut 5 bases from V and 5 bases from J, with 9 bases between. Per the germline V gene, CDR1 is PRHDT and CDR2 is FYEKMQ (reference sequence). The CDR3 is 13 amino acids.

The chain joins TRBV5-1 to TRBJ1-4, with TRBD1 matching 7 bases. CDR1 is SGHRS, CDR2 YFSETQ, per germline. Trimming took 2 bases from V and 8 from J; bases not matched to a gene: 6. The CDR3 is 14 amino acids. DNA of the CDR3: TGCGCCAGCAGCTTCGACAGGGTTGACGAAAAACTGTTTTTT. Translating it yields CASSFDRVDEKLFF.

This chain links TRBV9 with TRBJ2-2; 14 nucleotides agree with TRBD2. Trimming at V came to 3 bases and at J to 6 bases, leaving 1 base not matched to a gene. The CDR3 runs 15 residues. Germline-derived CDR1 and CDR2 are SGDLS and YYNGEE. The CDR3 reads CASSETSGGAGELFF. CDR3 nucleotides: TGTGCCAGCAGCGAGACTAGCGGGGGGGCCGGGGAGCTGTTTTTT.

The chain carries TRBV3-1 (or the pseudogene TRBV3-2) and TRBJ1-5; 7 bases agree with TRBD1. After removal of 1 base from V and 6 bases from J, the junction contained 3 bases not matched to a gene. CDR3 size: 14 residues. Germline V gene data show CDR1 as LGHDT and CDR2 as YNNKEL (reference sequence). The CDR3 reads CASSQATGSQPQHF. Here the CDR3 DNA reads TGTGCCAGCAGCCAAGCGACAGGGTCTCAGCCCCAGCATTTT.